This T cell receptor beta chain was profiled in a study of blood T cell repertoires in COVID-19. On the study more broadly: Whether acute or convalescent, the COVID-19 samples came from the United States, Italy and Spain. Sources were T cells, B-cell-depleted T cells, or PBMCs; the material itself was cDNA or gDNA.

Seattle patient enrollment occurred during active infection, with longitudinal follow-up thereafter. Per the original methods: Reference gene primers were amplified, and this amplification served to estimate nucleated cell counts. Clones were read by immunoSEQ multiplex PCR, and TCRdb kept only the in-frame ones, dropping some. The V and J calls and clone size come from that table; D and trimming were worked out from the DNA. The sample carries more than 85,000 clones, 92% recorded once. The V gene's germline CDR1 is LNHDA and CDR2 SQIVND (reference sequence). The V end lost 5 bases, the J end lost 0 bases, and 5 bases lay between the germline ends. CDR3 length: 13 amino acids.

The origin of this receptor is a woman aged 45-65 years with COVID-19, enrolled during active disease. The specimen was peripheral blood. The chain uses TRBV19 and TRBJ1-3, with no clear D. CDR3 loop: CASSEHSGNTIYF. CDR3 sequence (DNA): TGTGCCAGTAGTGAGCACTCTGGAAACACCATATATTTT.